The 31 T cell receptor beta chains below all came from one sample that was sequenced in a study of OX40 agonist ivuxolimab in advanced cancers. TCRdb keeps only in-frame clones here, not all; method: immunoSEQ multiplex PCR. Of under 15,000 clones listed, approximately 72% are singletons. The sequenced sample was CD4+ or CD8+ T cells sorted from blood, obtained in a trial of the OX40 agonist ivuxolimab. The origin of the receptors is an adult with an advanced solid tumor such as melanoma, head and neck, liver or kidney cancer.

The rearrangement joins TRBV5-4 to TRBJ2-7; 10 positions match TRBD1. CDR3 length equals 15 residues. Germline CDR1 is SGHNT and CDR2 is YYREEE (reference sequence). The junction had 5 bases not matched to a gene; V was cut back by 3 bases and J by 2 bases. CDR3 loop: CASSSPGQGTYEQYF. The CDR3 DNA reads TGTGCCAGCAGCTCCCCGGGACAGGGGACCTACGAGCAGTACTTC. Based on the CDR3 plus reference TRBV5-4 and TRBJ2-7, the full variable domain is ETGVTQSPTHLIKTRGQQVTLRCSSQSGHNTVSWYQQALGQGPQFIFQYYREEENGRGNFPPRFSGLQFPNYSSELNVNALELDDSALYLCASSSPGQGTYEQYFGPGTRLTVT.

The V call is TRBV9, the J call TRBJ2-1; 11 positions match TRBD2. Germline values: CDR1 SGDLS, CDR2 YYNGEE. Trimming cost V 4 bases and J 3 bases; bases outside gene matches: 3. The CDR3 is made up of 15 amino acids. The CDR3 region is CASSPGLAVYNEQFF. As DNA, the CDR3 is TGTGCCAGCAGCCCGGGACTAGCGGTCTACAATGAGCAGTTCTTC. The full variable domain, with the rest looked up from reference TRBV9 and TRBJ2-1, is DSGVTQTPKHLITATGQRVTLRCSPRSGDLSVYWYQQSLDQGLQFLIQYYNGEERAKGNILERFSAQQFPDLHSELNLSSLELGDSALYFCASSPGLAVYNEQFFGPGTRLTVL.

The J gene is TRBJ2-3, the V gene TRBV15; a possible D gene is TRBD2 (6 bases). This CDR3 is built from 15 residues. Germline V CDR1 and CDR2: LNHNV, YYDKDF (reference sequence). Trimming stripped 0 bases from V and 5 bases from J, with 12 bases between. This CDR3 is CATSREGREEDTQYF. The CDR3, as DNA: TGTGCCACCAGCAGAGAGGGCAGGGAGGAAGATACGCAGTATTTT.

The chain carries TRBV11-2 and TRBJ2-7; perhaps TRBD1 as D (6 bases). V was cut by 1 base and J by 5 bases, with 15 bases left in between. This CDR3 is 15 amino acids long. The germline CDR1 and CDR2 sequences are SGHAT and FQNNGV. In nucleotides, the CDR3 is TGTGCCAGCAGCTTAGGATCTACAGGGTACCACGAGCAGTACTTC. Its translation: CASSLGSTGYHEQYF.

For the CDR3, the DNA is TGTGCCAGCAGCTTATGGGGAAAGCGGGAGCGGGCAGATACGCAGTATTTT. This sequence encodes CASSLWGKRERADTQYF. This rearrangement joins TRBV7-6 to TRBJ2-3; 8 positions agree with TRBD2. Germline CDR1 reads SGHVS; CDR2 reads FNYEAQ. This CDR3 comprises 17 residues. After removal of 2 bases from V and 4 bases from J, the junction contained 11 bases not matched to a gene.

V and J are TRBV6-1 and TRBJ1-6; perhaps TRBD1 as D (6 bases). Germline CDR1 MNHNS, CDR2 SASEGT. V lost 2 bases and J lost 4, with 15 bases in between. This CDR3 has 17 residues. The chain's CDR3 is CASSEKGGAWYNSPLHF. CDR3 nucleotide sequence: TGTGCCAGCAGTGAAAAGGGGGGCGCGTGGTATAATTCACCCCTCCACTTT.

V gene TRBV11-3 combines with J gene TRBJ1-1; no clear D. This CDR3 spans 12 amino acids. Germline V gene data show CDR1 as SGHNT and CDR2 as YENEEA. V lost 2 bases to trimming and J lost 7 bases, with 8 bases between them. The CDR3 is CASSLSGIEAFF. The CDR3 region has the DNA TGTGCCAGCAGCTTAAGCGGGATTGAAGCTTTCTTT.

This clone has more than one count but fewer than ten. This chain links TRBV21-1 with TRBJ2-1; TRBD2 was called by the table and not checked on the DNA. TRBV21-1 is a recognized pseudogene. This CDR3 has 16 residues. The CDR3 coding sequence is TGTGCCAGCAGCAAAGCGCCTAGCGGGATACGAGGTGAGCAGTTCTTC. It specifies CASSKAPSGIRGEQFF.

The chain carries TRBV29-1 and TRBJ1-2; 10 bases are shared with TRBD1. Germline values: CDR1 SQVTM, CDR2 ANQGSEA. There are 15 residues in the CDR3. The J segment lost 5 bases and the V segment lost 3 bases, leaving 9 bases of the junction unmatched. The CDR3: CSVDSGTGEFYGYTF. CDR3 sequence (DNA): TGCAGCGTTGATAGTGGGACAGGGGAATTTTATGGCTACACCTTC.

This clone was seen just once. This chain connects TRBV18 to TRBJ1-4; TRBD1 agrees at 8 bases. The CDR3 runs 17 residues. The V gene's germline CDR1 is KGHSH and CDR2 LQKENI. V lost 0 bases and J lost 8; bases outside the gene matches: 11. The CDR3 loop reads CASSPPVWDRRREKLFF. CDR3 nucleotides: TGTGCCAGCTCACCACCGGTCTGGGACAGGCGTCGGGAAAAACTGTTTTTT.

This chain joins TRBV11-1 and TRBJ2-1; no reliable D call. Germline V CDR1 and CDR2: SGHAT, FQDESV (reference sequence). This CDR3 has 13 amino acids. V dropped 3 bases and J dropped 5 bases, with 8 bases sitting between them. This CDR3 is CASSFPSDNEQFF. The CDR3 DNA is TGTGCCAGCAGCTTCCCCAGTGACAATGAGCAGTTCTTC.

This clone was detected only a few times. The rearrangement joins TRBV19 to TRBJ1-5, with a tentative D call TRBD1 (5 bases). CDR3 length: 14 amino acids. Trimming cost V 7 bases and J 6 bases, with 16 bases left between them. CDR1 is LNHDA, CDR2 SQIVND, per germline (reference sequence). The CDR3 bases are TGTGCCAGTACCCCGGGATTGGGGACTCAGCCCCAGCATTTT. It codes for CASTPGLGTQPQHF.

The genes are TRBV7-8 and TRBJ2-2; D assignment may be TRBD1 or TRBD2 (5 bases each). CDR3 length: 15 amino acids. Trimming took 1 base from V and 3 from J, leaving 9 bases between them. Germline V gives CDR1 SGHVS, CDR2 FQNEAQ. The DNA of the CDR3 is TGTGCCAGCAGCTTAGGGGACCTATACACCGGGGAGCTGTTTTTT. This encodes CASSLGDLYTGELFF.

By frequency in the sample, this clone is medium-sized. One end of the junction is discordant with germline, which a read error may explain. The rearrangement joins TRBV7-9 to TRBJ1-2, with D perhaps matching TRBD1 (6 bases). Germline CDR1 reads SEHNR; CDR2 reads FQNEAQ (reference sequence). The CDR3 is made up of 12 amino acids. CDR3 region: CASREVKSDSPF. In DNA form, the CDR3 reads TGTGCCAGCAGGGAGGTTAAGTCGGACAGCCCCTTC.

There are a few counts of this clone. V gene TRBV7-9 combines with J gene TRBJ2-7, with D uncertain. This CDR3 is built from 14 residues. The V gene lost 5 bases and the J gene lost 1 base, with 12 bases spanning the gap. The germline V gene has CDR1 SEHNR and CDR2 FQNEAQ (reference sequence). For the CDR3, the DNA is TGTGCCAGCAGCCCCCAGCAACAGTCCTACGAGCAGTACTTC. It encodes CASSPQQQSYEQYF.

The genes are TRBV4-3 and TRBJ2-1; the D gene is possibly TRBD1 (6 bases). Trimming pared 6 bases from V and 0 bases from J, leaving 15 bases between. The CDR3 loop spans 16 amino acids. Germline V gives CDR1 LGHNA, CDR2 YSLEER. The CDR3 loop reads CASRTDRTSSYNEQFF. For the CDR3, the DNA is TGCGCCAGCAGAACGGACAGAACAAGCTCCTACAATGAGCAGTTCTTC.

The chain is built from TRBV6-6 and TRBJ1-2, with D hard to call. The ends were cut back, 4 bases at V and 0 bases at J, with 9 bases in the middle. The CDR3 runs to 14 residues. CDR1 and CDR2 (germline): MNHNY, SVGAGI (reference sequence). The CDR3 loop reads CASSFSWANYGYTF. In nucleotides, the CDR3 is TGTGCCAGCAGTTTTTCGTGGGCTAACTATGGCTACACCTTC.

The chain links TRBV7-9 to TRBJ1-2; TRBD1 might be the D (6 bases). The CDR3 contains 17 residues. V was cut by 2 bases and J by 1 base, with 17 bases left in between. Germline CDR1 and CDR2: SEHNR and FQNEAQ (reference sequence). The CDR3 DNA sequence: TGTGCCAGCAGCTTACAGGGCCCACAGGGCCTTAACTATGGCTACACCTTC. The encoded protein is CASSLQGPQGLNYGYTF. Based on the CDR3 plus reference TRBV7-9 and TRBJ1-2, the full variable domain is DTGVSQNPRHKITKRGQNVTFRCDPISEHNRLYWYRQTLGQGPEFLTYFQNEAQLEKSRLLSDRFSAERPKGSFSTLEIQRTEQGDSAMYLCASSLQGPQGLNYGYTFGSGTRLTVV.

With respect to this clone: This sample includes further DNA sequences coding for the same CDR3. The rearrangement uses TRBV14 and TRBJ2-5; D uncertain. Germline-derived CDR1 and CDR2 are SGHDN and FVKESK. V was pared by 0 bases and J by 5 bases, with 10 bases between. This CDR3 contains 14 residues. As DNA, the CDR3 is TGTGCCAGCAGCCAAGAACTGGCCGTGGAGACCCAGTACTTC. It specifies CASSQELAVETQYF.

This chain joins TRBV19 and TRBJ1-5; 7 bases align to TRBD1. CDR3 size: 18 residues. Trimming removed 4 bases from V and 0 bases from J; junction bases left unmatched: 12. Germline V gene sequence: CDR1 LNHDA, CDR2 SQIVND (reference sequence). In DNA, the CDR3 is TGTGCCAGTAGTACCCCGAGCGACAGGGCCTATAGCAATCAGCCCCAGCATTTT. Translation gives CASSTPSDRAYSNQPQHF.

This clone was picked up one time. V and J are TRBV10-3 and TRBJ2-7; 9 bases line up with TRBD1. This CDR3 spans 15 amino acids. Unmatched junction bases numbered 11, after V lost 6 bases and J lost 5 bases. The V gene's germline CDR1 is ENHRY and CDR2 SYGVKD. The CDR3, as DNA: TGTGCCATCAGCGAAAACAGGGGGCGCAGGGACGAGCAGTACTTC. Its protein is CAISENRGRRDEQYF.

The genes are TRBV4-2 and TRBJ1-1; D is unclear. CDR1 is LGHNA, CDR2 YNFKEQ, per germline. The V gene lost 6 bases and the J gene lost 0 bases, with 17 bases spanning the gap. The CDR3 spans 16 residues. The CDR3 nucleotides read TGTGCCAGCAGGAAGTCTAAGGGCGAGATGAACACTGAAGCTTTCTTT. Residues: CASRKSKGEMNTEAFF.

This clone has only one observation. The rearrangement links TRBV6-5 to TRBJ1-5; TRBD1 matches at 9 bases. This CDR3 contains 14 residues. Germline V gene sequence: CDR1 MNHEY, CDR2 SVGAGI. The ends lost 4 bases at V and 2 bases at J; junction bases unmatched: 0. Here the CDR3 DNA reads TGTGCCAGCAGTTGGGACAGGGGCAATCAGCCCCAGCATTTT. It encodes CASSWDRGNQPQHF.

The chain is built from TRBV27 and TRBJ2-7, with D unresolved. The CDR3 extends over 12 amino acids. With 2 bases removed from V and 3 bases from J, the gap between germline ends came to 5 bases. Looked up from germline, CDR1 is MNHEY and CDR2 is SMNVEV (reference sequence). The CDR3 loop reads CASSLISYEQYF. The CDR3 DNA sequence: TGTGCCAGCAGTTTAATCAGCTACGAGCAGTACTTC.

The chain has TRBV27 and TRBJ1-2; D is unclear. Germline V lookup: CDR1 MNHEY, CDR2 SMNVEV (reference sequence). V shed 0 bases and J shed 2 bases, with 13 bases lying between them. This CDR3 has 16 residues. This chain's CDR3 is CASSLSFSTRNYGYTF. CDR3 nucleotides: TGTGCCAGCAGTTTATCTTTTTCGACACGGAACTATGGCTACACCTTC.

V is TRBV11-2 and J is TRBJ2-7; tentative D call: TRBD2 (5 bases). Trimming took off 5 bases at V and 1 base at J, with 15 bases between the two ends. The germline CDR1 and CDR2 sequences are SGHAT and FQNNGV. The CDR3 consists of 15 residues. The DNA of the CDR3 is TGTGCCAGCAGCCGGCAGGACTGGCAGTCCTACGAGCAGTACTTC. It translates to CASSRQDWQSYEQYF.

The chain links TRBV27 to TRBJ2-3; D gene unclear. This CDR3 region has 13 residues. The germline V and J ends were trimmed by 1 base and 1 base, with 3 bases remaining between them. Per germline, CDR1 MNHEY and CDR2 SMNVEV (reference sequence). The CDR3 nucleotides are TGTGCCAGCAGTTTATACGGCACAGATACGCAGTATTTT. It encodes CASSLYGTDTQYF.

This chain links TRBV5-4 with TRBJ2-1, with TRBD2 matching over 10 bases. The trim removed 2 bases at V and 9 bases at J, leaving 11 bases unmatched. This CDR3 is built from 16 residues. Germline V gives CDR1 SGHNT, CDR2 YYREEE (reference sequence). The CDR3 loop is CASSFSPGLAIREQFF. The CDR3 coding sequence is TGTGCCAGCAGCTTTTCTCCGGGACTAGCGATACGTGAGCAGTTCTTC.

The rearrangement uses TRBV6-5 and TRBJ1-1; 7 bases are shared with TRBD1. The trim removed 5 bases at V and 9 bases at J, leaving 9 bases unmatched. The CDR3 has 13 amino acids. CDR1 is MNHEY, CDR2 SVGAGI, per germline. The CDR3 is CASSPNVQGKAFF. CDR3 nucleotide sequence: TGTGCCAGCAGTCCCAACGTACAGGGGAAAGCTTTCTTT.

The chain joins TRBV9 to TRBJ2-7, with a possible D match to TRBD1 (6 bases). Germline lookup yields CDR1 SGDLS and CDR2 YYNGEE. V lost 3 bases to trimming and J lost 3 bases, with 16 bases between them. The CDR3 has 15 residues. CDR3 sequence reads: CASSGSFGTLYEQYF. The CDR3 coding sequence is TGTGCCAGCAGCGGGAGCTTCGGGACACTCTACGAGCAGTACTTC.

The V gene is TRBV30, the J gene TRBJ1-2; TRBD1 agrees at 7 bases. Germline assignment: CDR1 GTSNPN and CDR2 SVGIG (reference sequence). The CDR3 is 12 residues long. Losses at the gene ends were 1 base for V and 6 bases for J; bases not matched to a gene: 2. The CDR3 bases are TGTGCCTGGAGTGCGACAGGGCATGGCTACACCTTC. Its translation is CAWSATGHGYTF.